The 15 T cell receptor beta chains given below trace back to one sample, sequenced in a study of cytomegalovirus exposure and HLA in healthy donors. Vbeta (60) and Jbeta (13) primers were used in the PCR. Produced via immunoSEQ multiplex PCR; TCRdb's table is partial and in-frame only. The sample has some 150,000 clones; over 75% are singletons. Sample: PBMCs. The receptors originated from a woman younger than 45 in good health and CMV-seronegative.

The J gene is TRBJ1-2, the V gene TRBV25-1; tentatively, D is TRBD1 (5 bases). CDR1 is MGHDK, CDR2 SYGVNS, per germline. The CDR3 loop spans 14 amino acids. V was cut by 4 bases and J by 2 bases, with 11 bases left in between. The DNA for the CDR3 is TGTGCCAGCAGTGTCTCACCAGGGAACTATGGCTACACCTTC. Protein sequence: CASSVSPGNYGYTF.

Here the CDR3 DNA reads TGTGCCAGCAGCTTAACGGGGAGCAAGACCCAGTACTTC. Protein sequence: CASSLTGSKTQYF. This chain uses TRBV7-2 with TRBJ2-5; D is possibly TRBD2 (5 bases). Looked up from germline, CDR1 is SGHTA and CDR2 is FQGNSA. The ends were cut back, 2 bases at V and 6 bases at J, with 10 bases in the middle. The CDR3 is made up of 13 amino acids. The full variable domain, rest sourced from reference TRBV7-2 and TRBJ2-5, is GAGVSQSPSNKVTEKGKDVELRCDPISGHTALYWYRQSLGQGLEFLIYFQGNSAPDKSGLPSDRFSAERTGGSVSTLTIQRTQQEDSAVYLCASSLTGSKTQYFGPGTRLLVL.

This clone was picked up one time. The gene calls are TRBV5-4 and TRBJ1-6, with 10 bases that match TRBD1. The CDR3 spans 16 residues. Germline loops: CDR1 SGHNT, CDR2 YYREEE (reference sequence). J lost 4 bases, V lost 4 bases, and 5 bases had no gene match. The CDR3 DNA is TGTGCCAGCAGCCAGGGACAGGGGAGTTATAATTCACCCCTCCACTTT. Residues: CASSQGQGSYNSPLHF.

The chain employs TRBV19 and TRBJ2-2; 9 nucleotides align to TRBD1. Germline V gene lookup returns CDR1 LNHDA and CDR2 SQIVND (reference sequence). The CDR3 sequence is 14 residues long. The trim removed 7 bases at V and 6 bases at J, leaving 6 bases unmatched. The CDR3 DNA follows: TGTGCCAGTATCGCGGGACAGGGATCCGGGGAGCTGTTTTTT. This sequence encodes CASIAGQGSGELFF.

The chain recombines TRBV14 with TRBJ1-6, with TRBD1 matching over 7 bases. From germline, CDR1 is SGHDN and CDR2 FVKESK. The CDR3 consists of 15 residues. Unmatched junction bases numbered 5, after V lost 0 bases and J lost 9 bases. The CDR3 here is CASSQERTGVSPLHF. CDR3 nucleotides: TGTGCCAGCAGCCAAGAGAGGACAGGCGTTTCACCCCTCCACTTT.

V is TRBV18 and J is TRBJ2-5; 8 nucleotides line up with TRBD2. J lost 5 bases, V lost 4 bases, and 9 bases had no gene match. This CDR3 has 15 amino acids. Germline assignment: CDR1 KGHSH and CDR2 LQKENI. The DNA of the CDR3 is TGTGCCAGCTCACTATCTACTAGCGGTCCGGAGACCCAGTACTTC. As protein: CASSLSTSGPETQYF.

The gene calls are TRBV6-6 and TRBJ1-5; TRBD1 agrees at 7 bases. The CDR3 is 15 amino acids. V lost 8 bases, J lost 4 bases, and 11 bases stayed unmatched. Per germline, CDR1 MNHNY and CDR2 SVGAGI (reference sequence). CDR3 amino acids: CASATLRQGNQPQHF. Here the CDR3 DNA reads TGTGCCAGCGCCACTCTACGACAGGGAAATCAGCCCCAGCATTTT.

This clone occurred once. This rearrangement joins TRBV27 to TRBJ2-7; D is possibly TRBD2 (6 bases). V was clipped by 7 bases and J by 3 bases, with 7 bases between them. Per the germline V gene, CDR1 is MNHEY and CDR2 is SMNVEV (reference sequence). The CDR3 has 11 residues. CDR3 amino acids: CASMEGYEQYF. The CDR3 DNA follows: TGTGCCAGCATGGAGGGCTACGAGCAGTACTTC.

The V call is TRBV5-4, the J call TRBJ2-7, with 7 bases aligning to TRBD2. The CDR3 contains 14 residues. J lost 0 bases, V lost 3 bases, and 3 bases had no gene match. In germline, CDR1 is SGHNT, CDR2 YYREEE (reference sequence). This chain's CDR3 is CASSSSGLSYEQYF. CDR3 in DNA: TGTGCCAGCAGCTCTAGCGGTCTCTCCTACGAGCAGTACTTC. The variable domain in full, completed from reference TRBV5-4 and TRBJ2-7, reads ETGVTQSPTHLIKTRGQQVTLRCSSQSGHNTVSWYQQALGQGPQFIFQYYREEENGRGNFPPRFSGLQFPNYSSELNVNALELDDSALYLCASSSSGLSYEQYFGPGTRLTVT.

Turning to this clone: The sample contains more than one DNA sequence encoding this CDR3. The rearrangement links TRBV29-1 to TRBJ1-2; weak D call: TRBD1 (5 bases). CDR1 and CDR2 (germline): SQVTM, ANQGSEA. The CDR3 contains 12 residues. V gave up 2 bases and J gave up 5 bases, with 9 bases separating them. CDR3 nucleotides: TGCAGCGTTGAAAGGGGAGGGTATGGCTACACCTTC. This codes for CSVERGGYGYTF.

The V gene is TRBV18, the J gene TRBJ1-3; 10 nucleotides match TRBD1. There are 18 residues in the CDR3. Losses at the gene ends were 6 bases for V and 1 base for J; bases not matched to a gene: 12. CDR1 and CDR2 (germline): KGHSH, LQKENI. CDR3 region: CASSRSAGTGVSGNTIYF. The CDR3 DNA reads as TGTGCCAGCTCCCGCTCGGCCGGGACAGGGGTATCTGGAAACACCATATATTTT. Full variable domain (missing parts from reference TRBV18 and TRBJ1-3): NAGVMQNPRHLVRRRGQEARLRCSPMKGHSHVYWYRQLPEEGLKFMVYLQKENIIDESGMPKERFSAEFPKEGPSILRIQQVVRGDSAAYFCASSRSAGTGVSGNTIYFGEGSWLTVV.

V usage is TRBV9 and J usage is TRBJ1-1; no firm D call. Germline CDR1 reads SGDLS; CDR2 reads YYNGEE. This CDR3 is 14 amino acids long. The V gene lost 0 bases and the J gene lost 0 bases, with 6 bases spanning the gap. The CDR3, as DNA: TGTGCCAGCAGCGTAGCCCAGTTGAACACTGAAGCTTTCTTT. It is translated as CASSVAQLNTEAFF.

V is TRBV5-4 and J is TRBJ2-3; D is unresolved. Germline-derived CDR1 and CDR2 are SGHNT and YYREEE (reference sequence). V shed 4 bases and J shed 1 base, with 10 bases lying between them. This CDR3 is 14 amino acids long. CDR3 region: CASSPDFGTDTQYF. The CDR3, as DNA: TGTGCCAGCAGCCCCGACTTCGGCACAGATACGCAGTATTTT.

The chain couples TRBV30 to TRBJ1-4; 7 bases line up with TRBD1. Germline V CDR1 and CDR2: GTSNPN, SVGIG (reference sequence). With V trimmed by 3 bases and J by 6 bases, 10 bases remained unmatched. The CDR3 is 15 residues long. CDR3 bases: TGTGCCTGGAGGATGGGGGCAGGGGGAGATGAAAAACTGTTTTTT. It specifies CAWRMGAGGDEKLFF.

The chain couples TRBV30 to TRBJ2-7; no firm D call. The CDR3 contains 10 residues. Trimming shortened V by 5 bases and J by 3 bases, and 5 bases separated the two germline ends. Germline CDR1 GTSNPN, CDR2 SVGIG (reference sequence). This chain's CDR3 is CAWGNYEQYF. The CDR3 bases are TGTGCCTGGGGCAACTACGAGCAGTACTTC.